The 19 T cell receptor beta chains below were found in one sample sequenced in a study of blood T cell repertoires in COVID-19. Only in-frame clones appear in the TCRdb table, and some are missing; sequencing was by immunoSEQ multiplex PCR. This sample yields approximately 150,000 clones, of which less than 80% are seen a single time; about 20% belongs to the top ten. Sequencing used PBMCs or T cells enriched from blood (not recorded which). The receptor set was obtained from a woman between 65 and 79 years old in a cohort exposed to, infected with or recovered from COVID-19 (not recorded which).

The V call is TRBV3-1 (or the pseudogene TRBV3-2), the J call TRBJ1-4, with D unresolved. CDR1 is LGHDT, CDR2 YNNKEL, per germline (reference sequence). CDR3 length: 14 amino acids. Between the trimmed V and J ends, which lost 4 bases and 8 bases, there was a span of 14 bases. CDR3 sequence: CASSPGIGWEKLFF. For the CDR3, the DNA is TGTGCCAGCAGCCCGGGAATCGGTTGGGAAAAACTGTTTTTT.

This clone was seen a single time. This chain connects TRBV27 to TRBJ1-6; 9 bases align to TRBD1. The CDR3 contains 14 residues. Germline trimming cut 6 bases from V and 7 bases from J; bases unmatched to any gene: 4. Looked up from germline, CDR1 is MNHEY and CDR2 is SMNVEV (reference sequence). In nucleotides, the CDR3 is TGTGCCAGCAGCTGGGACAGGGTAAATTCACCCCTCCACTTT. Translation: CASSWDRVNSPLHF.

This clone has just one count. The V call is TRBV9, the J call TRBJ1-2; tentatively, D is TRBD1 (5 bases). CDR1 is SGDLS, CDR2 YYNGEE, per germline. The CDR3 loop spans 15 amino acids. Trimming left V 0 bases short and J 2 bases short, with 11 bases between. The CDR3 sequence is CASSVGLGGNYGYTF. Here the CDR3 DNA reads TGTGCCAGCAGCGTAGGTTTGGGGGGGAACTATGGCTACACCTTC.

The CDR3 DNA is TGCGCCAGCAGTGATAGCGGGAGCTCCTACAATGAGCAGTTCTTC. It encodes CASSDSGSSYNEQFF. V gene TRBV10-1 combines with J gene TRBJ2-1, with 9 bases lining up with TRBD2. The CDR3 is 15 residues long. Germline V gives CDR1 WNHNN, CDR2 SYGVQD (reference sequence). Trimming cost V 3 bases and J 0 bases; bases outside gene matches: 0.

The chain has TRBV6-5 and TRBJ2-7; the D gene is possibly TRBD1 (5 bases). Germline CDR1 is MNHEY and CDR2 is SVGAGI. V lost 0 bases and J 0 bases, leaving 6 bases between the germline ends. The CDR3 has 14 amino acids. The CDR3 DNA is TGTGCCAGCAGTTACTCAAGGGGCTCCTACGAGCAGTACTTC. It translates to CASSYSRGSYEQYF.

The chain employs TRBV20-1 and TRBJ1-1; 8 bases map to TRBD1. The V and J ends lost 5 bases and 9 bases, in that order; junction bases with no gene match: 2. The CDR3 totals 10 residues. Looked up from germline, CDR1 is DFQATT and CDR2 is SNEGSKA (reference sequence). The CDR3, as DNA: TGCAGTGCTTGGGACAGGCAAGCTTTCTTT. This translates into CSAWDRQAFF.

The chain carries TRBV5-4 and TRBJ2-1; 8 positions agree with TRBD2. The CDR3 totals 16 residues. Germline trimming cut 3 bases from V and 7 bases from J; bases unmatched to any gene: 12. Germline V gives CDR1 SGHNT, CDR2 YYREEE (reference sequence). Here the CDR3 reads CASSSGGTSGGNEQFF. CDR3 coding DNA: TGTGCCAGCAGCTCTGGGGGTACTAGCGGAGGAAATGAGCAGTTCTTC. Together with reference TRBV5-4 and TRBJ2-1, the CDR3 gives the full variable domain: ETGVTQSPTHLIKTRGQQVTLRCSSQSGHNTVSWYQQALGQGPQFIFQYYREEENGRGNFPPRFSGLQFPNYSSELNVNALELDDSALYLCASSSGGTSGGNEQFFGPGTRLTVL.

This clone was seen more than once but under ten times. The chain combines TRBV7-9 with TRBJ2-5; D possibly corresponds to TRBD1 (5 bases). Deletions cut 4 bases from V and 5 bases from J, with 20 bases between. The germline V gene has CDR1 SEHNR and CDR2 FQNEAQ (reference sequence). CDR3 length: 16 amino acids. CDR3 DNA: TGTGCCAGCAGCTCCTACCTTGTGGGGCTCGGGGAGACCCAGTACTTC. Translated: CASSSYLVGLGETQYF.

The chain combines TRBV28 with TRBJ2-2; 7 bases match TRBD1. Germline V gene data show CDR1 as MDHEN and CDR2 as SYDVKM. Losses at the gene ends were 8 bases for V and 7 bases for J; bases not matched to a gene: 4. CDR3 length equals 12 residues. The CDR3 reads CASERGRGELFF. The CDR3 coding sequence is TGTGCCAGCGAAAGGGGGCGCGGGGAGCTGTTTTTT.

Ten or more counts support this clone. J is TRBJ1-2 and V is TRBV12-3 or TRBV12-4; D call uncertain. This CDR3 contains 13 residues. Trimming cost V 3 bases and J 4 bases, with 9 bases left between them. CDR3 in amino acids: CASSLGRTYGYTF. In nucleotides, the CDR3 is TGTGCCAGCAGTTTGGGCAGAACCTATGGCTACACCTTC.

For the CDR3, the DNA is TGCGCCAGCAGCTTGACCGGGGTTAGCACCGGGGAGCTGTTTTTT. As protein: CASSLTGVSTGELFF. V usage is TRBV5-1 and J usage is TRBJ2-2; the D gene is possibly TRBD2 (5 bases). Trimming stripped 1 base from V and 4 bases from J, with 11 bases between. The CDR3 spans 15 residues. The V gene's germline CDR1 is SGHRS and CDR2 YFSETQ.

V is TRBV5-5 and J is TRBJ1-5; D may be TRBD1 (6 bases). The germline gives CDR1 SGHKS, CDR2 YYEKEE (reference sequence). V was pared by 0 bases and J by 5 bases, with 15 bases between. The CDR3 totals 16 residues. The CDR3 DNA reads TGTGCCAGCAGCTTGGGGCAGGGGATGGTGGATCAGCCCCAGCATTTT. Translation: CASSLGQGMVDQPQHF.

The chain uses TRBV12-5 and TRBJ2-3; 7 nucleotides match TRBD2. The germline V gene encodes CDR1 LGHNT and CDR2 FRNRAP. V lost 6 bases to trimming and J lost 0 bases; unmatched junction nucleotides: 18. The CDR3 sequence is 19 residues long. The CDR3 is CASGPTYRLGLGSTDTQYF. As DNA, the CDR3 is TGTGCTAGTGGCCCTACCTACAGACTCGGACTAGGTAGCACAGATACGCAGTATTTT.

The V gene is TRBV28, the J gene TRBJ2-7; 8 bases are shared with TRBD2. J gave up 0 bases and V 3 bases, and 4 bases lay outside the gene matches. The germline CDR1 and CDR2 sequences are MDHEN and SYDVKM. This CDR3 contains 15 residues. The CDR3 region has the DNA TGTGCCAGCAGTTTCCTCACTAGCGGCTCCTACGAGCAGTACTTC. This translates into CASSFLTSGSYEQYF.

The V call is TRBV29-1, the J call TRBJ2-5; TRBD1 aligns across 7 bases. This CDR3 is built from 14 residues. With 7 bases clipped from V and 2 bases from J, the junction kept 10 bases outside the gene matches. CDR1 SQVTM and CDR2 ANQGSEA come from the germline V gene. The CDR3 DNA reads TGCAGCGCCTCCCGAGGGGGCGGGCAAGAGACCCAGTACTTC. Translation gives CSASRGGGQETQYF.

The rearrangement uses TRBV6-1 and TRBJ1-5, with 9 bases that match TRBD1. Trimming cost V 2 bases and J 5 bases; bases outside gene matches: 4. Germline CDR1 and CDR2: MNHNS and SASEGT. This CDR3 comprises 15 residues. The CDR3 DNA sequence: TGTGCCAGCAGTGAAATGACAGGGGGATATCAGCCCCAGCATTTT. Residues: CASSEMTGGYQPQHF.

CDR3 in DNA: TGTGCCAGCAGCTTGGGGCAGCGGGACACCATATATTTT. It yields the protein CASSLGQRDTIYF. The chain has TRBV5-4 and TRBJ1-3; no clear D gene. Trimming pared 0 bases from V and 8 bases from J, leaving 9 bases between. The CDR3 consists of 13 residues. Germline V gives CDR1 SGHNT, CDR2 YYREEE (reference sequence).

The chain combines TRBV2 with TRBJ1-4; 8 positions match TRBD1. This CDR3 spans 14 amino acids. V lost 7 bases to trimming and J lost 6 bases; unmatched junction nucleotides: 7. The germline V gene encodes CDR1 SNHLY and CDR2 FYNNEI. CDR3 DNA: TGTGCCAGCACCGGACAGGGCGGTGATGAAAAACTGTTTTTT. It is translated as CASTGQGGDEKLFF.

In this sample, this clone turned up a few times. The chain recombines TRBV5-1 with TRBJ2-2, with 8 bases identical to TRBD2. Germline values: CDR1 SGHRS, CDR2 YFSETQ. The CDR3 spans 14 residues. Unmatched junction bases numbered 7, after V lost 6 bases and J lost 6 bases. In nucleotides, the CDR3 is TGCGCCAGCACCAACGGGGGGGACGCCGGGGAGCTGTTTTTT. As protein: CASTNGGDAGELFF.